These 9 T cell receptor beta chains came from one sample sequenced in a study of post-analysis software for immune sequencing data. Findings of the study overall: Included in a set of several TRBV segments more frequent in patients than controls were TRBV5-6, TRBV5-1 and TRBV20-1.

These receptors have no known antigen. Prepared libraries of TCR beta cDNA carried unique molecular identifiers. TCRdb independently ran MiXCR on the PCR reads; one entry per CDR3 protein. The sample yields roughly 600,000 distinct CDR3 sequences, 44% seen once. Sample: blood. All receptors derive from a girl aged 10-17 years with multiple sclerosis.

This sequence joins TRBV13 and TRBJ2-7, with 9 bases aligning to TRBD2. The CDR3 runs to 15 residues. V shed 3 bases and J 5 bases; nucleotides not matched to a gene: 8. Germline CDR1 reads PRHDT; CDR2 reads FYEKMQ (reference sequence). The CDR3 reads CASSFWGLANNEQYF. CDR3 nucleotides: TGTGCCAGCAGCTTCTGGGGACTAGCAAATAACGAGCAGTACTTC.

This chain joins TRBV20-1 and TRBJ1-5; D call uncertain. Per the germline V gene, CDR1 is DFQATT and CDR2 is SNEGSKA (reference sequence). The CDR3 has 13 residues. The V gene lost 4 bases and the J gene lost 2 bases, with 9 bases spanning the gap. DNA of the CDR3: TGCAGTGCTATTGTAACGGGCAATCAGCCCCAGCATTTT. This gives the protein CSAIVTGNQPQHF.

The gene calls are TRBV7-2 and TRBJ1-5, with D tentatively TRBD1 (6 bases). The V and J ends lost 8 bases and 3 bases respectively, with 14 bases between them. Germline V lookup: CDR1 SGHTA, CDR2 FQGNSA. This CDR3 is 14 amino acids long. The CDR3 spells CASRDSGANQPQHF. The CDR3 DNA reads TGTGCCAGCCGAGATTCGGGGGCCAATCAGCCCCAGCATTTT.

The chain uses TRBV20-1 and TRBJ2-3, with TRBD2 matching 8 bases. J gave up 6 bases and V 2 bases, and 16 bases lay outside the gene matches. In germline, CDR1 is DFQATT, CDR2 SNEGSKA (reference sequence). The CDR3 length is 17 residues. CDR3 residues: CSARSPFGGGRGDTQYF. The DNA for the CDR3 is TGCAGTGCTAGATCCCCGTTCGGCGGGGGGCGAGGGGATACGCAGTATTTT.

The sample holds a few counts of this clonotype. The V gene is TRBV5-1, the J gene TRBJ2-5; D unclear. This CDR3 region has 16 residues. V was cut by 0 bases and J by 3 bases, with 15 bases left in between. The germline gives CDR1 SGHRS, CDR2 YFSETQ. In DNA, the CDR3 is TGCGCCAGCAGCTTGGGGTCCATGGCTACTAAAGAGACCCAGTACTTC. It translates to CASSLGSMATKETQYF.

This rearrangement joins TRBV12-3 or TRBV12-4 to TRBJ2-5; 7 bases are shared with TRBD1. With 4 bases clipped from V and 2 bases from J, the junction kept 4 bases outside the gene matches. The CDR3 covers 14 residues. CDR3 residues: CASSSSGGQETQYF. CDR3 coding DNA: TGTGCCAGCAGTTCCTCAGGGGGTCAAGAGACCCAGTACTTC.

Details on this clonotype: The junction and the germline gene differ at one end; a read error may be behind it. The chain joins TRBV7-7 to TRBJ2-1, with TRBD2 identical over 15 bases. Germline V gene lookup returns CDR1 SSHAT and CDR2 FNYEAQ (reference sequence). The CDR3 spans 16 residues. CDR3 sequence reads: CASSEGTSGRIDEQFF. The CDR3, as DNA: TGTGCTAGCAGCGAGGGGACTAGCGGGAGGATTGATGAGCAGTTCTTC.

This clonotype was detected once. V and J are TRBV29-1 and TRBJ1-1, with D tentatively TRBD1 (5 bases). CDR3 size: 11 residues. Germline V lookup: CDR1 SQVTM, CDR2 ANQGSEA. V shed 5 bases and J shed 9 bases, with 13 bases lying between them. The CDR3 loop is CSVYFGAKAFF. The CDR3 coding sequence is TGCAGCGTTTACTTCGGGGCTAAAGCTTTCTTT.

The V call is TRBV25-1, the J call TRBJ2-7; D possibly uses TRBD1 or TRBD2 (7 bases each). Germline CDR1 is MGHDK and CDR2 is SYGVNS. Trimming took off 8 bases at V and 3 bases at J, with 17 bases between the two ends. This CDR3 comprises 14 residues. CDR3 nucleotides: TGTGCCAGCTCGGGGGGAGGGGGCTACTACGAGCAGTACTTC. Protein: CASSGGGGYYEQYF.